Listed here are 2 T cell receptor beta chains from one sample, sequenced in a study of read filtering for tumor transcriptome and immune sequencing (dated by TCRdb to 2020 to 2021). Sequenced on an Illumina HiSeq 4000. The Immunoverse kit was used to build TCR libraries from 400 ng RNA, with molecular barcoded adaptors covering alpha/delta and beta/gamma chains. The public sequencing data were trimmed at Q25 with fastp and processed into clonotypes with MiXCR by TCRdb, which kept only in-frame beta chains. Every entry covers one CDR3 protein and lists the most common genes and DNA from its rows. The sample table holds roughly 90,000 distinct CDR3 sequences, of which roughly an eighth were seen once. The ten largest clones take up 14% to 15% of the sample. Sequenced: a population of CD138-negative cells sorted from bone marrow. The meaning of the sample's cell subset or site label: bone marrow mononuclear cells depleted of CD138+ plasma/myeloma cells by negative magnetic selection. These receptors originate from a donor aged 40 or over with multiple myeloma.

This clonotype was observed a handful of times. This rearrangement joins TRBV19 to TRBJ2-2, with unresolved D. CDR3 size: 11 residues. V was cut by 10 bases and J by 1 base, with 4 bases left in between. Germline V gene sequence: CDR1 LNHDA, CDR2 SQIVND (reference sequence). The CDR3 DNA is TGTGCCACCGTGAACACCGGGGAGCTGTTTTTT. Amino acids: CATVNTGELFF.

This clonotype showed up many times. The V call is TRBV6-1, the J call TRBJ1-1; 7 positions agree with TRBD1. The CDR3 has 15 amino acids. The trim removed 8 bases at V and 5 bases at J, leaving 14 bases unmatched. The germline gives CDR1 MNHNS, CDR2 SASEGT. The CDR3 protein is CASFRGGGGDTEAFF. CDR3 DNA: TGTGCCAGCTTCAGGGGAGGGGGCGGTGATACTGAAGCTTTCTTT.